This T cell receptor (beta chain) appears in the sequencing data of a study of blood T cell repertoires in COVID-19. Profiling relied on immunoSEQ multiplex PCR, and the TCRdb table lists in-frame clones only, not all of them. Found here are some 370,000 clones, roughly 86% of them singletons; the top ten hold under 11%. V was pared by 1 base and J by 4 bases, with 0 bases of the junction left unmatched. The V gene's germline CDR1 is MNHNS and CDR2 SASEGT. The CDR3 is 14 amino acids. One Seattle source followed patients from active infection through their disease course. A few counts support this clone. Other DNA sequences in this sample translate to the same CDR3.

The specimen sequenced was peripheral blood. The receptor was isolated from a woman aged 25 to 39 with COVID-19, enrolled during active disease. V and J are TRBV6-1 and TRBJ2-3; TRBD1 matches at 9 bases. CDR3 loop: CASSEGQGADTQYF. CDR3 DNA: TGTGCCAGCAGTGAAGGACAGGGGGCAGATACGCAGTATTTT.